This is a list of T cell receptor beta chains from one sample in a study of blood T cell repertoires in COVID-19. Profiling relied on immunoSEQ multiplex PCR, and the TCRdb table lists in-frame clones only, not all of them. The data show fewer than 110,000 clones, around nine tenths seen once. Material for sequencing was peripheral blood. Receptors originate from a human donor in a cohort sampled during active COVID-19. The CDR3 runs from the conserved cysteine through the conserved F or W. Each record gives: clone size, V gene, D gene, J gene, CDR3 protein, CDR3 DNA. A D gene is named only where the DNA matches it firmly. Some rows mark clone size as missing; the rest say once, few, many or name a class of expanded clone.

clone_size: once; v_call: TRBV3-1/TRBV3-2; d_call: NA; j_call: TRBJ2-2; cdr3_aa: CASSQAEKQNTGELFF; cdr3_nt: TGTGCCAGCAGCCAAGCCGAAAAACAGAACACCGGGGAGCTGTTTTTT
clone_size: NA; v_call: TRBV4-1; d_call: TRBD1; j_call: TRBJ2-3; cdr3_aa: CASSPKTGSIADTQYF; cdr3_nt: TGCGCCAGCAGCCCAAAGACAGGGAGTATCGCAGATACGCAGTATTTT
clone_size: NA; v_call: TRBV7-6; d_call: TRBD1; j_call: TRBJ1-3; cdr3_aa: CASSTNYRGTIYF; cdr3_nt: TGTGCCAGCAGCACCAATTACAGGGGTACCATATATTTT
clone_size: NA; v_call: TRBV21-1; d_call: NA; j_call: TRBJ1-1; cdr3_aa: CASSKGIHRENTEAFF; cdr3_nt: TGTGCCAGCAGCAAAGGGATTCACAGGGAGAACACTGAAGCTTTCTTT
clone_size: once; v_call: TRBV4-1; d_call: TRBD2; j_call: TRBJ2-7; cdr3_aa: CASSPTTGTSAYEQYF; cdr3_nt: TGCGCCAGCAGCCCTACTACCGGGACTAGCGCTTACGAGCAGTACTTC
clone_size: NA; v_call: TRBV18; d_call: NA; j_call: TRBJ1-5; cdr3_aa: CASSPGGRYSNQPQHF; cdr3_nt: TGTGCCAGCTCACCGGGAGGGAGATATAGCAATCAGCCCCAGCATTTT
clone_size: NA; v_call: TRBV5-6; d_call: NA; j_call: TRBJ1-4; cdr3_aa: CASSMGGASGKLFF; cdr3_nt: TGTGCCAGCAGTATGGGGGGGGCGAGTGGAAAACTGTTTTTT
clone_size: NA; v_call: TRBV25-1; d_call: TRBD1; j_call: TRBJ2-7; cdr3_aa: CASSGWDSYEQYF; cdr3_nt: TGTGCCAGCAGTGGTTGGGACAGCTACGAGCAGTACTTC
clone_size: NA; v_call: TRBV7-9; d_call: TRBD1; j_call: TRBJ1-6; cdr3_aa: CASSVVQGNNSPLHF; cdr3_nt: TGTGCCAGCAGCGTGGTACAGGGGAATAATTCACCCCTCCACTTT
clone_size: NA; v_call: TRBV18; d_call: NA; j_call: TRBJ2-2; cdr3_aa: CASSPIGGGGGELFF; cdr3_nt: TGTGCCAGCTCACCAATTGGAGGGGGCGGCGGGGAGCTGTTTTTT
clone_size: few; v_call: TRBV6-5; d_call: NA; j_call: TRBJ1-2; cdr3_aa: CASSYSNSVRIDTF; cdr3_nt: TGTGCCAGCAGTTACTCGAATTCAGTCAGGATCGATACCTTC
clone_size: NA; v_call: TRBV5-5; d_call: NA; j_call: TRBJ1-5; cdr3_aa: CASSLAARAYSNQPQHF; cdr3_nt: TGTGCCAGCAGCTTGGCGGCGAGGGCCTATAGCAATCAGCCCCAGCATTTT
clone_size: NA; v_call: TRBV3-1/TRBV3-2; d_call: NA; j_call: TRBJ2-5; cdr3_aa: CASSPGRTQYF; cdr3_nt: TGTGCCAGCAGCCCTGGGAGAACCCAGTACTTC
clone_size: NA; v_call: TRBV5-1; d_call: NA; j_call: TRBJ2-7; cdr3_aa: CASSFVSGRNSYEQYF; cdr3_nt: TGCGCCAGCAGCTTCGTGTCAGGGCGAAATTCCTACGAGCAGTACTTC
clone_size: NA; v_call: TRBV30; d_call: NA; j_call: TRBJ1-1; cdr3_aa: CAWSVGGLGNTEAFF; cdr3_nt: TGTGCCTGGAGTGTAGGAGGGCTGGGGAACACTGAAGCTTTCTTT
clone_size: NA; v_call: TRBV30; d_call: NA; j_call: TRBJ1-1; cdr3_aa: CAWSPLRVTEAFF; cdr3_nt: TGTGCCTGGAGTCCTTTACGGGTTACTGAAGCTTTCTTT
clone_size: NA; v_call: TRBV28; d_call: NA; j_call: TRBJ1-5; cdr3_aa: CASRGSFNQPQHF; cdr3_nt: TGTGCCAGCAGGGGCAGCTTCAATCAGCCCCAGCATTTT
clone_size: NA; v_call: TRBV13; d_call: NA; j_call: TRBJ1-1; cdr3_aa: CASSPRSYNEAFF; cdr3_nt: TGTGCCAGCAGCCCCAGGTCCTACAATGAAGCTTTCTTT
clone_size: NA; v_call: TRBV4-3; d_call: NA; j_call: TRBJ1-5; cdr3_aa: CASSPGEGSNQPQHF; cdr3_nt: TGCGCCAGCAGCCCCGGTGAGGGTAGCAATCAGCCCCAGCATTTT
clone_size: NA; v_call: TRBV7-6; d_call: NA; j_call: TRBJ1-1; cdr3_aa: CASSLIRRTAGGMNTEAFF; cdr3_nt: TGTGCCAGCAGCTTAATTCGCAGGACAGCTGGGGGCATGAACACTGAAGCTTTCTTT
clone_size: NA; v_call: TRBV5-1; d_call: TRBD2; j_call: TRBJ2-7; cdr3_aa: CASSTGLAGSSYEQYF; cdr3_nt: TGCGCCAGCAGCACCGGACTAGCGGGGTCCTCCTACGAGCAGTACTTC
clone_size: NA; v_call: TRBV7-6; d_call: NA; j_call: TRBJ1-6; cdr3_aa: CASSPLGQDNSPLHF; cdr3_nt: TGTGCCAGCAGCCCGCTGGGACAAGATAATTCACCCCTCCACTTT
clone_size: NA; v_call: TRBV10-3; d_call: TRBD1; j_call: TRBJ2-5; cdr3_aa: CAISESTLGRGLETQYF; cdr3_nt: TGTGCCATCAGTGAGTCGACGCTAGGCAGGGGGCTCGAGACCCAGTACTTC
clone_size: NA; v_call: TRBV15; d_call: NA; j_call: TRBJ1-5; cdr3_aa: CATSRRRVGQPQHF; cdr3_nt: TGTGCCACCAGCAGACGGAGGGTGGGCCAGCCCCAGCATTTT
clone_size: NA; v_call: TRBV5-6; d_call: TRBD1; j_call: TRBJ2-3; cdr3_aa: CASSRDRGRTDTQYF; cdr3_nt: TGTGCCAGCAGCCGAGACAGGGGGCGGACAGATACGCAGTATTTT
clone_size: NA; v_call: TRBV5-6; d_call: NA; j_call: TRBJ2-7; cdr3_aa: CASSTGSEQYF; cdr3_nt: TGTGCCAGCAGCACAGGGTCCGAGCAGTACTTC
clone_size: NA; v_call: TRBV5-4; d_call: TRBD2; j_call: TRBJ2-7; cdr3_aa: CASSFGWSGGPYEQYF; cdr3_nt: TGTGCCAGCAGCTTCGGGTGGAGCGGGGGGCCCTACGAGCAGTACTTC
clone_size: NA; v_call: TRBV9; d_call: NA; j_call: TRBJ1-1; cdr3_aa: CASSVEGDTEAFF; cdr3_nt: TGTGCCAGCAGCGTAGAGGGGGACACTGAAGCTTTCTTT
clone_size: NA; v_call: TRBV6-5; d_call: TRBD1; j_call: TRBJ2-3; cdr3_aa: CASSSGTGTDTQYF; cdr3_nt: TGTGCCAGCAGTTCCGGGACAGGCACAGATACGCAGTATTTT
clone_size: NA; v_call: TRBV30; d_call: TRBD2; j_call: TRBJ2-7; cdr3_aa: CAWKVSGRGEQYF; cdr3_nt: TGTGCCTGGAAGGTTAGCGGGAGAGGTGAGCAGTACTTC
clone_size: NA; v_call: TRBV7-2; d_call: NA; j_call: TRBJ2-4; cdr3_aa: CASSLGRAGVKNIQYF; cdr3_nt: TGTGCCAGCAGCTTAGGTAGGGCCGGGGTCAAAAACATTCAGTACTTC
clone_size: NA; v_call: TRBV27; d_call: NA; j_call: TRBJ1-2; cdr3_aa: CASSSATNYGYTF; cdr3_nt: TGTGCCAGCAGTTCAGCGACTAACTATGGCTACACCTTC
clone_size: NA; v_call: TRBV7-2; d_call: NA; j_call: TRBJ2-7; cdr3_aa: CASSLVGGGALGYEQYF; cdr3_nt: TGTGCCAGCAGCTTAGTAGGAGGGGGCGCTTTGGGATACGAGCAGTACTTC
clone_size: NA; v_call: TRBV6-6; d_call: NA; j_call: TRBJ1-2; cdr3_aa: CASSSAQIAIYGYTF; cdr3_nt: TGTGCCAGCAGTTCCGCACAGATCGCGATTTATGGCTACACCTTC
clone_size: NA; v_call: TRBV11-2; d_call: TRBD1; j_call: TRBJ1-2; cdr3_aa: CASRPGTEPYYGYTF; cdr3_nt: TGTGCCAGCAGACCCGGGACAGAACCCTACTATGGCTACACCTTC
clone_size: NA; v_call: TRBV5-1; d_call: NA; j_call: TRBJ1-1; cdr3_aa: CASSLGGNTEAFF; cdr3_nt: TGCGCCAGCAGCTTAGGGGGTAACACTGAAGCTTTCTTT
clone_size: NA; v_call: TRBV29-1; d_call: NA; j_call: TRBJ1-1; cdr3_aa: CSVEERGKRAEAFF; cdr3_nt: TGCAGCGTTGAAGAGCGAGGGAAGAGGGCTGAAGCTTTCTTT
clone_size: NA; v_call: TRBV5-1; d_call: TRBD1; j_call: TRBJ1-2; cdr3_aa: CASSLSEGAYLRGYTF; cdr3_nt: TGCGCCAGCAGCTTATCGGAGGGGGCATACCTCAGAGGCTACACCTTC
clone_size: NA; v_call: TRBV6-5; d_call: TRBD1; j_call: TRBJ1-6; cdr3_aa: CASSWTGRESPLHF; cdr3_nt: TGTGCCAGCAGTTGGACAGGCAGGGAATCACCCCTCCACTTT
clone_size: NA; v_call: TRBV30; d_call: NA; j_call: TRBJ1-1; cdr3_aa: CAWTPRRAEAFF; cdr3_nt: TGTGCCTGGACCCCTAGGAGGGCTGAAGCTTTCTTT
clone_size: NA; v_call: TRBV7-3; d_call: TRBD2; j_call: TRBJ2-3; cdr3_aa: CASKQASGGTDTQYF; cdr3_nt: TGTGCCAGCAAGCAAGCTAGCGGGGGCACAGATACGCAGTATTTT
clone_size: NA; v_call: TRBV27; d_call: NA; j_call: TRBJ2-3; cdr3_aa: CASSLSMRERADTQYF; cdr3_nt: TGTGCCAGCAGTTTATCGATGAGGGAGAGAGCAGATACGCAGTATTTT
clone_size: NA; v_call: TRBV5-1; d_call: TRBD1; j_call: TRBJ2-7; cdr3_aa: CASRAGTGESYEQYF; cdr3_nt: TGCGCCAGCAGAGCGGGGACAGGGGAATCCTACGAGCAGTACTTC
clone_size: NA; v_call: TRBV29-1; d_call: NA; j_call: TRBJ2-1; cdr3_aa: CSVEDTPGEQFF; cdr3_nt: TGCAGCGTTGAAGATACCCCGGGTGAGCAGTTCTTC